Given below is one T cell receptor beta chain in context. The antigen is not known. TCRdb analysed the 5' RACE reads with MiXCR anew, one entry per CDR3 protein. The sample yields tens of thousands of distinct CDR3 sequences, 10% seen once. Trimming shortened V by 3 bases and J by 7 bases, and 11 bases separated the two germline ends. Germline CDR1 reads SGDLS; CDR2 reads YYNGEE. This CDR3 contains 14 residues. This sample was taken from a study of early T cells in non-severe SARS-CoV-2 infection. About the research overall: The authors sequenced bulk RNA from unsorted whole blood, leaving chains unpaired.

Study-wide results and caveats: Clonotype matching in VDJdb favored anti-spike CD8 responses and did not capture private and CD4 specificities.

V and J are TRBV9 and TRBJ1-6; D is perhaps TRBD1 (5 bases). This TCR came from an adult who was a healthcare worker with PCR-confirmed SARS-CoV-2 infection or an uninfected control (not recorded which). This material consisted of whole blood, taken at baseline. In DNA, the CDR3 is TGTGCCAGCAGCGGTGGGACGGTGAATTCACCCCTCCACTTT. Translating gives CASSGGTVNSPLHF.